The 3 T cell receptor beta chains reported below all come from one sample, sequenced in a study of T-cell memory formation after mild COVID-19. A single record per CDR3 protein comes from TCRdb applying MiXCR to the 5' RACE reads. The sample lists a few hundred thousand distinct CDR3 sequences; approximately 10% were seen once. The sample consisted of PBMCs or a T cell subset sorted from them (not recorded which). The receptors originated from a man between 18 and 29 years old who had mild COVID-19 (a few samples of this study predate the infection). Cell type and time point are not known.

The chain uses TRBV4-2 and TRBJ2-3; the match to TRBD2 covers 8 bases. Trimming removed 1 base from V and 0 bases from J; junction bases left unmatched: 12. Germline lookup yields CDR1 LGHNA and CDR2 YNFKEQ. The CDR3 length is 19 residues. As DNA, the CDR3 is TGTGCCAGCAGCCAAGTCGTCCAGCGGGGGCCCTCCAGCACAGATACGCAGTATTTT. Residues: CASSQVVQRGPSSTDTQYF.

This clonotype has more than one count but fewer than ten. The chain joins TRBV27 to TRBJ1-6; D remains unclear. Trimming removed 0 bases from V and 9 bases from J, with 12 bases in between. Germline V gives CDR1 MNHEY, CDR2 SMNVEV (reference sequence). The CDR3 is 15 residues long. In DNA, the CDR3 is TGTGCCAGCAGTTTATCGGAGGGTAGTGGTTCACCCCTCCACTTT. It codes for CASSLSEGSGSPLHF.

The chain uses TRBV7-8 and TRBJ1-2; perhaps TRBD1 as D (5 bases). Germline lookup yields CDR1 SGHVS and CDR2 FQNEAQ. The ends were cut back, 5 bases at V and 6 bases at J, with 16 bases in the middle. The CDR3 spans 14 residues. The CDR3 DNA follows: TGTGCCAGCAGCCTCAGGGCGTCGGTCAATGGCTACACCTTC. Amino acid sequence: CASSLRASVNGYTF.